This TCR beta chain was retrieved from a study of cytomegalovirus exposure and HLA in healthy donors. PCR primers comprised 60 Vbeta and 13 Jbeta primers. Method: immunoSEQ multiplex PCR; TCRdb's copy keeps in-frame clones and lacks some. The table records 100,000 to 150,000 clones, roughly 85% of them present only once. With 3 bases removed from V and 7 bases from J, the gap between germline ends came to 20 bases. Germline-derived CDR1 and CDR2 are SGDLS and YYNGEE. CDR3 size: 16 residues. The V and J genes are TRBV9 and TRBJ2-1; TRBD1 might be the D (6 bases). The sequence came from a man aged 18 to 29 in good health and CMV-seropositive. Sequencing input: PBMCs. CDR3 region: CASSARVQGIGNEQFF. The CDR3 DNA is TGTGCCAGCAGCGCCCGGGTGCAGGGGATAGGAAATGAGCAGTTCTTC.